The rows below give T cell receptor beta chains drawn from one sample of a study of blood T cells in healthy people across ages. In TCRdb, the 5' RACE reads were re-called with MiXCR into one record per CDR3 protein. The data show hundreds of thousands of distinct CDR3 sequences, 45% to 60% seen once. Sequencing was done on a sample of blood. The receptors here all came from a woman aged 80 or over in good health. CDR3s include the opening cysteine and the closing phenylalanine or tryptophan. A D gene is named only where the DNA matches it firmly. A row's size may be missing; if present it is once, few, many or a size class.

v_call	clone_size	j_call	d_call	cdr3_aa	cdr3_nt
TRBV7-9	NA	TRBJ1-1	NA	CASATNTEAFF	TGTGCCAGCGCAACGAACACTGAAGCTTTCTTT
TRBV2	many	TRBJ2-5	NA	CATHYQAQETQYF	TGTGCCACACACTACCAGGCTCAAGAGACCCAGTACTTC
TRBV29-1	many	TRBJ2-6	NA	CSVERSSGANVLTF	TGCAGCGTCGAGAGGAGCTCTGGGGCCAACGTCCTGACTTTC
TRBV20-1	NA	TRBJ2-6	NA	CSASTLPRTGANVLTF	TGCAGTGCTAGTACCCTACCCAGGACTGGGGCCAACGTCCTGACTTTC
TRBV12-3/TRBV12-4	many	TRBJ2-1	NA	CASSSPSPMRDEQFF	TGTGCCAGCAGTTCCCCGAGCCCCATGCGAGACGAGCAGTTCTTC
TRBV28	NA	TRBJ1-2	NA	CASSFPANNYGYTF	TGTGCCAGCAGTTTCCCCGCGAATAACTATGGCTACACCTTC
TRBV19	NA	TRBJ1-6	NA	CASSMGQHSSPLHF	TGTGCCAGTAGTATGGGACAACACAGTTCACCCCTCCACTTT
TRBV6-6	many	TRBJ2-7	NA	CATYPGGHLSYEQYF	TGTGCCACCTATCCCGGCGGGCATCTCTCCTACGAGCAGTACTTC
TRBV7-8	NA	TRBJ2-7	NA	CASSSSLGHSSYEQYF	TGTGCCAGCAGCTCTAGCCTGGGCCACAGCTCCTACGAGCAGTACTTC
TRBV10-3	many	TRBJ2-1	NA	CAISLDSTIEQFF	TGTGCCATCAGTCTGGACAGCACAATTGAGCAGTTCTTC
TRBV28	many	TRBJ2-5	NA	CASSLPGLGQETQYF	TGTGCCAGCAGTTTACCGGGCCTGGGGCAAGAGACCCAGTACTTC
TRBV6-6	NA	TRBJ1-4	NA	CASSYDRPDLCEKLFF	TGTGCCAGCAGTTACGATAGGCCAGACCTCTGCGAAAAACTGTTTTTT
TRBV27	NA	TRBJ1-4	NA	CASRVSWQANEKLFF	TGTGCCAGCAGGGTCTCATGGCAGGCGAATGAAAAACTGTTTTTT
TRBV5-1	once	TRBJ2-1	TRBD2	CASSPTRTSDRRDEQFF	TGCGCCAGCAGCCCGACTCGGACTAGCGATAGGCGGGATGAGCAGTTCTTC
TRBV20-1	NA	TRBJ2-1	NA	CSARIRQGFDEQFF	TGCAGTGCTAGGATTCGCCAGGGTTTCGATGAGCAGTTCTTC
TRBV6-5	many	TRBJ1-5	NA	CASRGGGTLSNQPQHF	TGTGCCAGCAGGGGGGGCGGGACGTTGAGCAATCAGCCCCAGCATTTT
TRBV7-9	NA	TRBJ1-1	TRBD1	CASSLTGSGAFF	TGTGCCAGCAGCCTGACAGGGTCGGGAGCTTTCTTT
TRBV7-9	NA	TRBJ1-1	TRBD1	CASSAPGQGNTEAFF	TGTGCCAGCAGCGCCCCGGGACAGGGGAACACTGAAGCTTTCTTT
TRBV7-2	NA	TRBJ2-4	TRBD2	CASSLTAGAGSLAKNIQYF	TGTGCCAGCAGCTTGACAGCGGGAGCGGGTAGCTTAGCCAAAAACATTCAGTACTTC
TRBV20-1	NA	TRBJ2-6	NA	CSARGERGLTGANVLTF	TGCAGTGCTAGAGGGGAGAGGGGTCTTACTGGGGCCAACGTCCTGACTTTC
TRBV5-1	NA	TRBJ2-1	TRBD1	CASSFAGGSYNEQFF	TGCGCCAGCAGCTTTGCAGGGGGCAGCTACAATGAGCAGTTCTTC
TRBV5-1	NA	TRBJ2-3	TRBD1	CASESTGGTDTQYF	TGCGCCAGCGAAAGTACAGGGGGCACAGATACGCAGTATTTT
TRBV7-9	NA	TRBJ2-3	TRBD2	CASSLAAGLALTDTQYF	TGTGCCAGCAGCTTAGCGGCGGGACTAGCGCTCACAGATACGCAGTATTTT
TRBV4-1	NA	TRBJ2-1	NA	CASSGSTREQFF	TGCGCCAGCAGCGGCTCTACGAGGGAGCAGTTCTTC
TRBV7-2	NA	TRBJ1-6	NA	CASSVDTYNSPLHF	TGTGCCAGCAGCGTGGACACGTATAATTCACCCCTCCACTTT
TRBV5-1	NA	TRBJ2-5	TRBD2	CASSWTSGSANEQYF	TGCGCCAGCAGCTGGACTAGCGGGAGTGCCAATGAGCAGTACTTC
TRBV3-1	many	TRBJ1-2	TRBD1	CASSQRGTGDGSGYTF	TGTGCCAGCAGCCAAAGGGGGACAGGGGATGGTAGTGGCTACACCTTC
TRBV6-5	NA	TRBJ2-7	NA	CASSYSTGRDEQYF	TGTGCCAGCAGTTACTCGACTGGTCGCGATGAGCAGTACTTC
TRBV25-1	NA	TRBJ2-2	NA	CASSEYNTLPGELFF	TGTGCCAGCAGTGAATATAACACCCTCCCCGGGGAGTTGTTTTTT
TRBV4-1	NA	TRBJ2-1	NA	CASNQWDVGGLEQFF	TGCGCCAGCAACCAGTGGGATGTGGGTGGGCTCGAGCAGTTCTTC
TRBV20-1	NA	TRBJ2-1	TRBD2	CSASTSGLWDEQFF	TGCAGTGCCTCGACTAGCGGGCTCTGGGATGAGCAGTTCTTC
TRBV4-1	many	TRBJ2-3	TRBD2	CASSQDHGTSDTDTQYF	TGCGCCAGCAGCCAAGATCACGGGACTAGCGACACAGATACGCAGTATTTT
TRBV15	few	TRBJ2-7	NA	CATGTYYEQYF	TGTGCCACCGGGACCTACTACGAGCAGTACTTC
TRBV27	NA	TRBJ1-2	TRBD1	CASSSNLRTGINYGYTF	TGTGCCAGCAGTTCCAACCTCCGGACAGGGATTAACTATGGCTACACCTTC
TRBV5-1	NA	TRBJ2-3	TRBD2	CASSVSGAEIPDTQYF	TGCGCCAGCAGCGTGAGCGGGGCTGAAATCCCAGATACGCAGTATTTT
TRBV29-1	many	TRBJ2-5	NA	CSVEDTGPGETQYF	TGCAGCGTTGAAGATACAGGGCCGGGAGAGACCCAGTACTTC
TRBV6-6	few	TRBJ1-1	NA	CATRRGALRTEAFF	TGTGCCACCCGGCGGGGGGCGCTGAGAACTGAAGCTTTCTTT
TRBV20-1	NA	TRBJ2-7	NA	CSARRVEYGQSGEQYF	TGCAGTGCTAGACGGGTGGAATACGGACAGAGCGGCGAGCAGTACTTC
TRBV7-9	NA	TRBJ2-1	TRBD1	CASSHPGTARYNEQFF	TGTGCCAGCAGCCATCCTGGGACAGCACGCTACAATGAGCAGTTCTTC
TRBV12-3/TRBV12-4	NA	TRBJ1-2	TRBD1	CASSLGTADYGYTF	TGTGCCAGCAGTCTCGGGACAGCAGACTATGGCTACACCTTC
TRBV7-7	once	TRBJ2-1	NA	CASSSNVGLHNEQFF	TGTGCTAGCAGCTCTAACGTGGGCCTACACAATGAGCAGTTCTTC
TRBV20-1	NA	TRBJ2-3	TRBD2	CSAKTSVSSTDTQYF	TGCAGTGCTAAGACTAGCGTTTCTAGCACAGATACGCAGTATTTT
TRBV9	NA	TRBJ1-6	NA	CASSVGDEGVSPLHF	TGTGCCAGCAGCGTAGGGGACGAGGGGGTTTCACCCCTCCACTTT
TRBV28	NA	TRBJ2-3	NA	CASSEQGRVTDTQYF	TGTGCCAGCAGTGAACAGGGTCGAGTCACAGATACGCAGTATTTT
TRBV5-1	NA	TRBJ2-7	TRBD2	CASSTGLGYEQYF	TGCGCCAGCAGCACGGGACTAGGCTACGAGCAGTACTTC
TRBV21-1	NA	TRBJ2-2	NA	CASSKCHRTPDPNTGELFF	TGTGCCAGCAGCAAATGTCATAGGACACCTGATCCGAACACCGGGGAGCTGTTTTTT
TRBV5-1	NA	TRBJ2-7	TRBD1	CASSLGRDRKTYEQYF	TGCGCCAGCAGCTTGGGCCGGGACAGAAAAACCTACGAGCAGTACTTC
TRBV20-1	once	TRBJ2-7	TRBD1	CSARRDRGPKTYEQYF	TGCAGTGCCAGGCGGGACAGGGGCCCAAAAACCTACGAGCAGTACTTC
TRBV6-1	NA	TRBJ1-2	TRBD1	CASTRTGGGRVWGNYGYTF	TGTGCCAGCACCCGGACAGGGGGCGGACGGGTCTGGGGTAACTATGGCTACACCTTC
TRBV25-1	few	TRBJ1-2	TRBD1	CASIPPRAGGGYGYTF	TGTGCCAGCATCCCCCCCCGGGCAGGGGGTGGTTATGGCTACACCTTC
TRBV20-1	NA	TRBJ1-2	NA	CSAAQALDYGYTF	TGCAGTGCCGCGCAGGCGCTCGACTATGGCTACACCTTC
TRBV2	NA	TRBJ2-5	TRBD1	CASNLRDSQETQYF	TGTGCCAGCAATCTTAGGGACAGCCAAGAGACCCAGTACTTC
TRBV28	few	TRBJ1-2	NA	CASSPGSVGYGYTF	TGTGCCAGCAGTCCAGGGAGCGTTGGCTATGGCTACACCTTC
TRBV4-3	NA	TRBJ2-4	TRBD1	CASSQRTGVDNIQYF	TGCGCCAGCAGCCAGCGGACAGGGGTAGATAACATTCAGTACTTC
TRBV5-1	few	TRBJ2-2	NA	CASSTTSTTVTGELFF	TGCGCCAGCAGCACTACTAGCACCACGGTGACCGGGGAGCTGTTTTTT
TRBV10-3	many	TRBJ1-5	NA	CAINTDSNQPQHF	TGTGCCATCAATACAGATAGCAATCAGCCCCAGCATTTT
TRBV4-1	once	TRBJ1-2	NA	CASGSYGQLYGYTF	TGCGCCAGCGGATCCTACGGACAGCTTTATGGCTACACCTTC